These T cell receptor beta chains were read from a single sample in a study of T-cell reconstitution after alpha-beta-depleted transplantation in children. From the PCR reads, TCRdb called clonotypes with MiXCR, one entry per CDR3 protein. This sample has 300,000 or so distinct CDR3 sequences; 9.9% occur once, and the top ten carry around 10%. The input for sequencing was PBMCs from the stem cell graft donor, taken from the stem cell graft. The receptor source for this set is a human donor who donated a stem cell graft to a child with SCID. Each CDR3 is given with its conserved first and last residue. D genes are given only for firm matches. Clone size, where shown, is once, few, many, or a class for clones that have expanded.

CASSRSQQGNYGYTF	TGTGCCAGCAGCCGCTCCCAACAGGGCAACTATGGCTACACCTTC	.	TRBV6-1	TRBJ1-2	few
CASSPVIQSYEQYF	TGTGCCAGCAGCCCAGTTATACAGTCCTACGAGCAGTACTTC	.	TRBV7-2	TRBJ2-7	.
CASSLEDRGPQETQYF	TGCGCCAGCAGCTTGGAGGACAGGGGCCCACAAGAGACCCAGTACTTC	TRBD1	TRBV5-1	TRBJ2-5	few
CASSYGTVYEQYF	TGTGCCAGCAGTTACGGGACAGTCTACGAGCAGTACTTC	TRBD1	TRBV6-5	TRBJ2-7	many
CASSDRPTAGYTF	TGCGCCAGCAGCGACAGACCAACCGCCGGCTACACCTTC	.	TRBV10-1	TRBJ1-2	few
CASSFAGDEQYF	TGTGCCAGCAGCTTCGCAGGGGACGAGCAGTACTTC	.	TRBV11-2	TRBJ2-7	.
CASSPLDGNTEAFF	TGTGCCAGCTCACCTCTCGACGGAAACACTGAAGCTTTCTTT	.	TRBV18	TRBJ1-1	few
CATDGYNEQFF	TGTGCCACCGACGGATACAATGAGCAGTTCTTC	.	TRBV10-3	TRBJ2-1	.
CASSWTGSSYNEQFF	TGCGCCAGCAGCTGGACAGGGAGCTCCTACAATGAGCAGTTCTTC	TRBD1	TRBV5-1	TRBJ2-1	.
CASSLFPGSSYEQYF	TGCGCCAGCAGCTTGTTCCCAGGGAGCTCCTACGAGCAGTACTTC	.	TRBV5-1	TRBJ2-7	many
CSAREQGRLISEAFF	TGCAGTGCTCGCGAACAGGGGAGGTTGATCTCTGAAGCTTTCTTT	TRBD1	TRBV20-1	TRBJ1-1	many
CASSLEQNGNTIYF	TGTGCCAGCAGCTTAGAACAGAATGGAAACACCATATATTTT	.	TRBV11-2	TRBJ1-3	many
CAIGRGAEDSNQPQHF	TGTGCCATTGGAAGGGGCGCAGAAGATAGCAATCAGCCCCAGCATTTT	.	TRBV10-3	TRBJ1-5	few
CASRQGAHGYTF	TGTGCCAGCAGACAGGGGGCGCATGGCTACACCTTC	TRBD1	TRBV3-1	TRBJ1-2	.
CASSHNRDSQETQYF	TGCGCCAGCAGCCACAACCGGGACAGCCAAGAGACCCAGTACTTC	TRBD1	TRBV4-1	TRBJ2-5	few
CATKTGGNSYNSPLHF	TGTGCCACCAAAACGGGGGGAAACTCCTATAATTCACCCCTCCACTTT	.	TRBV6-5	TRBJ1-6	many
CASSPRRSRGTEAFF	TGCGCCAGCAGCCCGCGTAGGTCGAGGGGCACTGAAGCTTTCTTT	.	TRBV5-1	TRBJ1-1	few
CASTTAGGMDTQYF	TGTGCCAGCACAACAGCGGGGGGCATGGATACGCAGTATTTT	TRBD2	TRBV12-3/TRBV12-4	TRBJ2-3	.
CASSSSAGGPEETQYF	TGTGCCAGCAGCTCGTCAGCGGGGGGCCCTGAGGAGACCCAGTACTTC	TRBD2	TRBV7-9	TRBJ2-5	once
CATSRDPGGEQYF	TGTGCCACCAGCAGAGATCCCGGGGGCGAGCAGTACTTC	.	TRBV15	TRBJ2-7	few
CASSPGQGIDEQYF	TGCGCCAGCAGCCCGGGACAGGGAATTGACGAGCAGTACTTC	TRBD1	TRBV5-1	TRBJ2-7	once
CARRQNTEAFF	TGTGCCCGCAGACAGAACACTGAAGCTTTCTTT	.	TRBV2	TRBJ1-1	.
CASSDHSGFYNSPLHF	TGTGCCAGCAGCGACCACTCGGGATTTTATAATTCACCCCTCCACTTT	.	TRBV9	TRBJ1-6	few
CASSNGETTDTQYF	TGTGCCAGCTCTAACGGGGAGACCACAGATACGCAGTATTTT	.	TRBV3-1	TRBJ2-3	many
CASSLDSPSSYNSPLHF	TGTGCCAGCAGCTTGGACAGTCCTAGCTCCTATAATTCACCCCTCCACTTT	.	TRBV5-4	TRBJ1-6	.
CASSLGRAADTQYF	TGTGCCAGCAGCCTCGGTCGAGCGGCAGATACGCAGTATTTT	.	TRBV14	TRBJ2-3	many
CASSWGPPYEQYF	TGCGCCAGCAGCTGGGGACCGCCCTACGAGCAGTACTTC	.	TRBV5-1	TRBJ2-7	many
CASSPDSSSSYEQYF	TGTGCCAGCAGCCCGGACAGCTCTAGCTCCTACGAGCAGTACTTC	.	TRBV14	TRBJ2-7	few
CASSLRAGWDIQYF	TGTGCCAGCAGCTTAAGGGCAGGGTGGGACATTCAGTACTTC	.	TRBV11-2	TRBJ2-4	many
CASARSSGTNTGELFF	TGTGCCAGCGCCCGATCCAGTGGGACGAACACCGGGGAGCTGTTTTTT	.	TRBV27	TRBJ2-2	few
CSARVVGETQYF	TGCAGTGCTAGAGTCGTCGGGGAGACCCAGTACTTC	.	TRBV20-1	TRBJ2-5	many
CASSLFGPQGTEAFF	TGTGCCAGCAGTTTATTCGGGCCACAGGGCACTGAAGCTTTCTTT	.	TRBV12-3/TRBV12-4	TRBJ1-1	.
CAISESSIVVETQYF	TGTGCCATCAGTGAGTCGTCTATAGTAGTTGAGACCCAGTACTTC	.	TRBV10-3	TRBJ2-5	many